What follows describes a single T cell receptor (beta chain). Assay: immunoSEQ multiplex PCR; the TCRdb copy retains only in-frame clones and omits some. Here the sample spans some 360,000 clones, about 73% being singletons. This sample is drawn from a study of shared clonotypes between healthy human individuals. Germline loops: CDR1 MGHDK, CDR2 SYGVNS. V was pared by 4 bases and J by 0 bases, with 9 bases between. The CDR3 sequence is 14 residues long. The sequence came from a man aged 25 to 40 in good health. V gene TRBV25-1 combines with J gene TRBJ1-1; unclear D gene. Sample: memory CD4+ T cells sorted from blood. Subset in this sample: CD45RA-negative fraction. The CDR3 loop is CASSAWTMNTEAFF. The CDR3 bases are TGTGCCAGCAGTGCTTGGACCATGAACACTGAAGCTTTCTTT. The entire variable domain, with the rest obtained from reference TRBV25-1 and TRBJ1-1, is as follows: EADIYQTPRYLVIGTGKKITLECSQTMGHDKMYWYQQDPGMELHLIHYSYGVNSTEKGDLSSESTVSRIRTEHFPLTLESARPSHTSQYLCASSAWTMNTEAFFGQGTRLTVV.